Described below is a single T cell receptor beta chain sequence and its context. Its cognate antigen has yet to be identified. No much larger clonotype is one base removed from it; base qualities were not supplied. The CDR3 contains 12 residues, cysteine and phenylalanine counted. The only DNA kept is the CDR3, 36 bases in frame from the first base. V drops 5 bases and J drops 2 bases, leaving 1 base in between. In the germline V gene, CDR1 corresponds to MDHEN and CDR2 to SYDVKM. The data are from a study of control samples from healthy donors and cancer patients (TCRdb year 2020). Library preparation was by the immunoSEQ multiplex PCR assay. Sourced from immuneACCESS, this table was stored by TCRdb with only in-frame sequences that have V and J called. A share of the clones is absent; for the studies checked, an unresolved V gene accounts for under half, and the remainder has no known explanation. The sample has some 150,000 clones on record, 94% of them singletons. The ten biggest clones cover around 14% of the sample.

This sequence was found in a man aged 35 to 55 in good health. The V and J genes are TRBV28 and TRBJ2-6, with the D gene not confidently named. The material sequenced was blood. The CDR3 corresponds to CASSAGANVLTF. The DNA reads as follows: TGTGCCAGCAGTGCTGGGGCCAACGTCCTGACTTTC.